There are a few counts of the clone carrying this TCR beta chain. This specimen comes from a study of T-cell memory formation after mild COVID-19. TCRdb re-derived calls from the 5' RACE reads in MiXCR, one entry per CDR3 protein. The sample includes 450,000 to 650,000 distinct CDR3 sequences, around 21% of them seen just once. The germline V gene encodes CDR1 MNHNY and CDR2 SVGAGI (reference sequence). The ends lost 0 bases at V and 0 bases at J; junction bases unmatched: 3. The CDR3 consists of 16 residues. Sequenced: PBMCs or a T cell subset sorted from them (not recorded which). The TCR originated in an adult woman who had mild COVID-19 (a few samples of this study predate the infection). Cell type and time point are not known. The chain couples TRBV6-6 to TRBJ2-3; 7 nucleotides align to TRBD2. The CDR3 protein is CASSYSERESTDTQYF. For the CDR3, the DNA is TGTGCCAGCAGTTACTCAGAGCGGGAAAGCACAGATACGCAGTATTTT.